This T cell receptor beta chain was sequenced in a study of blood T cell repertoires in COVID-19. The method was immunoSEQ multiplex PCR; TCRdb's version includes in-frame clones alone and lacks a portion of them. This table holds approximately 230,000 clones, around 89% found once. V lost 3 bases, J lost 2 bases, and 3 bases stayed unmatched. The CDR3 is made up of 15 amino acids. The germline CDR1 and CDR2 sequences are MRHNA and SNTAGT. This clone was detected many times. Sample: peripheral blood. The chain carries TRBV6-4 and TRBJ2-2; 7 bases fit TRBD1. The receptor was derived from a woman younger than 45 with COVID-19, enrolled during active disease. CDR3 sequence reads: CASSEGTDNTGELFF. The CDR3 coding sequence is TGTGCCAGCAGTGAGGGGACAGACAACACCGGGGAGCTGTTTTTT.